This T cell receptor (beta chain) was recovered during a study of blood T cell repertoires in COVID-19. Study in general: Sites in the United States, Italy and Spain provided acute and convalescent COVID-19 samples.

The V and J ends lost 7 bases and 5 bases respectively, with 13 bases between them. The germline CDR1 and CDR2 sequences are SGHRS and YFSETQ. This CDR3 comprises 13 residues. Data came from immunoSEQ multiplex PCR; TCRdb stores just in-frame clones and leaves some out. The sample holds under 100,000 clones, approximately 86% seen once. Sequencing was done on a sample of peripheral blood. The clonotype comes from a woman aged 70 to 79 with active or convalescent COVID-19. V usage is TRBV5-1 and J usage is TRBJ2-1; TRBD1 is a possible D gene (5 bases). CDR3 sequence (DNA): TGCGCCAGCCGCCTGGCGGACAACAATGAGCAGTTCTTC. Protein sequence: CASRLADNNEQFF.